This TCR beta chain was captured by sequencing in a study of shared T cell receptors in the human thymus. Sequenced by immunoSEQ multiplex PCR; TCRdb stores in-frame clones only, minus some. This sample carries 720,000 or so clones, over 75% of them seen once, and the ten largest clones take roughly 0.01%. Germline-derived CDR1 and CDR2 are ENHRY and SYGVKD. The V gene lost 9 bases and the J gene lost 3 bases, with 36 bases spanning the gap. CDR3 size: 21 residues. These records were also assigned to another study, of human thymus T cells. This second study notes: Thymic tissue was derived from resections collected during corrective heart surgery. There appeared to be biased usage of V and J genes in thymic and blood repertoires. What related research reported was that thymic repertoires overlapped highly among unrelated individuals.

The sequence derives from a girl less than two years old with a congenital heart defect. V gene TRBV10-3 combines with J gene TRBJ2-1, with a weak D call TRBD2 (5 bases). Input material: thymocytes. For the CDR3, the DNA is TGTGCCATACGGCCGGAGAAACGGGGAGAGAGCGGTCCAATTAGCTACAATGAGCAGTTCTTC. It translates to CAIRPEKRGESGPISYNEQFF.